This TCR beta chain originates from a study of blood T cell repertoires in COVID-19. The overall study: Acute-phase and convalescent COVID-19 samples originated in the United States, Italy and Spain.

The data were produced by immunoSEQ multiplex PCR, yet TCRdb's version contains in-frame clones alone and is incomplete. The repertoire holds more than 400,000 clones, 80% to 95% seen once, with less than 0.75% in the top ten. The germline gives CDR1 SGHKS, CDR2 YYEKEE (reference sequence). The length of the CDR3 is 11 residues. This clone was seen more than once but under ten times. Its ends do not fully match the called genes, so a read error is possible. Allocation to cohorts depended on clinical history reported by the participants. The sequenced sample consisted of PBMCs or T cells enriched from blood (not recorded which). This receptor was obtained from a man younger than 35 who had recovered from COVID-19. This chain links TRBV5-5 with TRBJ2-5; TRBD2 is a possible D gene (5 bases). This CDR3 is CASSLERGKDF. The CDR3 region has the DNA TGTGCCAGCAGCTTGGAACGGGGAAAGGACTTC. The whole variable domain, remainder taken from reference TRBV5-5 and TRBJ2-5, is DAGVTQSPTHLIKTRGQQVTLRCSPISGHKSVSWYQQVLGQGPQFIFQYYEKEERGRGNFPDRFSARQFPNYSSELNVNALLLGDSALYLCASSLERGKDFGPGTRLLVL.